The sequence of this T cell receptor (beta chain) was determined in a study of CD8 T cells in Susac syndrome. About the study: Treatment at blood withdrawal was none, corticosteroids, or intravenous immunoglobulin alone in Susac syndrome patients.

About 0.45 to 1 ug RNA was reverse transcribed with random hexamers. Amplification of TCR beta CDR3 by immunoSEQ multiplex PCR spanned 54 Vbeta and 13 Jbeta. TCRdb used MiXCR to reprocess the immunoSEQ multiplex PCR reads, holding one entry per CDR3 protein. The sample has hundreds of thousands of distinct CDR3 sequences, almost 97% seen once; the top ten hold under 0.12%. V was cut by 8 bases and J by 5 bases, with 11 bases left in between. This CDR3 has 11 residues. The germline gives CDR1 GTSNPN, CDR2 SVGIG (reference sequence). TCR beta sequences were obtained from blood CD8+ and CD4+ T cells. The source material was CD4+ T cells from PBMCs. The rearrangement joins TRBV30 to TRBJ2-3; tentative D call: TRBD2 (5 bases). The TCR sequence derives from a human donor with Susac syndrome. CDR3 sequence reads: CAGGRGDTQYF. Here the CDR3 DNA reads TGTGCCGGAGGCCGGGGAGATACGCAGTATTTT.